This is a list of T cell receptor beta chains from one sample in a study of CD8 T cells in Susac syndrome. TCRdb redid the calling of the immunoSEQ multiplex PCR reads with MiXCR, one entry per CDR3 protein. The profile covers 95,000 to 150,000 distinct CDR3 sequences, with 85% to 95% appearing a single time and about 0.29% taken by the ten largest. The specimen sequenced was CD8+ T cells from PBMCs. These receptors originate from a human donor with Susac syndrome. Both conserved end residues are part of each CDR3. The order of the fields is J gene, V gene, clone size, D gene, CDR3 protein, CDR3 DNA. The D gene is left open where the match is weak. Clone size is not always given. Where it is, it says once, few, many or a class for expanded clones.

J: TRBJ2-7
V: TRBV9
size: -
D: -
CDR3: CASSVEVGHVEQYF
DNA: TGTGCCAGCAGCGTAGAGGTGGGACATGTCGAGCAGTACTTC

J: TRBJ2-2
V: TRBV6-2/TRBV6-3
size: -
D: -
CDR3: CASLRAGELFF
DNA: TGTGCCAGCCTCAGGGCCGGGGAGCTGTTTTTT

J: TRBJ2-3
V: TRBV5-4
size: -
D: -
CDR3: CASIHADTQYF
DNA: TGTGCCAGCATACATGCAGATACGCAGTATTTT

J: TRBJ1-2
V: TRBV29-1
size: once
D: TRBD1
CDR3: CSVVTGFYGYTF
DNA: TGCAGCGTCGTGACAGGGTTCTATGGCTACACCTTC

J: TRBJ1-4
V: TRBV6-1
size: -
D: -
CDR3: CASRKSRSRIYEKLFF
DNA: TGTGCCAGCAGGAAAAGCCGGAGCAGGATTTATGAAAAACTGTTTTTT

J: TRBJ2-7
V: TRBV29-1
size: -
D: -
CDR3: CSVVGQSYEQYF
DNA: TGCAGCGTTGTTGGTCAGTCCTACGAGCAGTACTTC

J: TRBJ1-1
V: TRBV4-2
size: -
D: TRBD1
CDR3: CASRVTYRGGMNTEAFF
DNA: TGTGCCAGCAGGGTAACGTACAGGGGTGGTATGAACACTGAAGCTTTCTTT

J: TRBJ2-7
V: TRBV4-1
size: -
D: TRBD1
CDR3: CASSQVEGALAYEQYF
DNA: TGCGCCAGCAGCCAAGTCGAGGGGGCGCTTGCCTACGAGCAGTACTTC

J: TRBJ1-4
V: TRBV9
size: -
D: -
CDR3: CASSVEQEGEKLFF
DNA: TGTGCCAGCAGCGTAGAACAGGAAGGAGAGAAACTGTTTTTT

J: TRBJ1-6
V: TRBV9
size: -
D: -
CDR3: CASNEGEGSPLHF
DNA: TGTGCCAGCAACGAAGGGGAGGGCTCACCCCTCCACTTT

J: TRBJ2-3
V: TRBV7-9
size: once
D: -
CDR3: CASTSGSLNTDTQYF
DNA: TGTGCCAGCACGAGCGGCAGCCTAAACACAGATACGCAGTATTTT

J: TRBJ2-6
V: TRBV19
size: few
D: -
CDR3: CASSPSGANVLTF
DNA: TGTGCCAGTAGTCCCTCTGGGGCCAACGTCCTGACTTTC

J: TRBJ2-2
V: TRBV4-2
size: -
D: TRBD2
CDR3: CASSQVTGGPGELFF
DNA: TGTGCCAGCAGCCAAGTTACGGGGGGGCCCGGGGAGCTGTTTTTT

J: TRBJ2-1
V: TRBV3-1
size: -
D: -
CDR3: CASSQDIAPGLDEQFF
DNA: TGTGCCAGCAGCCAAGATATTGCACCCGGGTTGGATGAGCAGTTCTTC

J: TRBJ2-3
V: TRBV29-1
size: -
D: TRBD1
CDR3: CSVIWTGGTDTQYF
DNA: TGCAGCGTTATCTGGACAGGGGGGACAGATACGCAGTATTTT

J: TRBJ1-1
V: TRBV30
size: -
D: -
CDR3: CAWSSLTEAFF
DNA: TGTGCCTGGAGCAGTCTCACTGAAGCTTTCTTT